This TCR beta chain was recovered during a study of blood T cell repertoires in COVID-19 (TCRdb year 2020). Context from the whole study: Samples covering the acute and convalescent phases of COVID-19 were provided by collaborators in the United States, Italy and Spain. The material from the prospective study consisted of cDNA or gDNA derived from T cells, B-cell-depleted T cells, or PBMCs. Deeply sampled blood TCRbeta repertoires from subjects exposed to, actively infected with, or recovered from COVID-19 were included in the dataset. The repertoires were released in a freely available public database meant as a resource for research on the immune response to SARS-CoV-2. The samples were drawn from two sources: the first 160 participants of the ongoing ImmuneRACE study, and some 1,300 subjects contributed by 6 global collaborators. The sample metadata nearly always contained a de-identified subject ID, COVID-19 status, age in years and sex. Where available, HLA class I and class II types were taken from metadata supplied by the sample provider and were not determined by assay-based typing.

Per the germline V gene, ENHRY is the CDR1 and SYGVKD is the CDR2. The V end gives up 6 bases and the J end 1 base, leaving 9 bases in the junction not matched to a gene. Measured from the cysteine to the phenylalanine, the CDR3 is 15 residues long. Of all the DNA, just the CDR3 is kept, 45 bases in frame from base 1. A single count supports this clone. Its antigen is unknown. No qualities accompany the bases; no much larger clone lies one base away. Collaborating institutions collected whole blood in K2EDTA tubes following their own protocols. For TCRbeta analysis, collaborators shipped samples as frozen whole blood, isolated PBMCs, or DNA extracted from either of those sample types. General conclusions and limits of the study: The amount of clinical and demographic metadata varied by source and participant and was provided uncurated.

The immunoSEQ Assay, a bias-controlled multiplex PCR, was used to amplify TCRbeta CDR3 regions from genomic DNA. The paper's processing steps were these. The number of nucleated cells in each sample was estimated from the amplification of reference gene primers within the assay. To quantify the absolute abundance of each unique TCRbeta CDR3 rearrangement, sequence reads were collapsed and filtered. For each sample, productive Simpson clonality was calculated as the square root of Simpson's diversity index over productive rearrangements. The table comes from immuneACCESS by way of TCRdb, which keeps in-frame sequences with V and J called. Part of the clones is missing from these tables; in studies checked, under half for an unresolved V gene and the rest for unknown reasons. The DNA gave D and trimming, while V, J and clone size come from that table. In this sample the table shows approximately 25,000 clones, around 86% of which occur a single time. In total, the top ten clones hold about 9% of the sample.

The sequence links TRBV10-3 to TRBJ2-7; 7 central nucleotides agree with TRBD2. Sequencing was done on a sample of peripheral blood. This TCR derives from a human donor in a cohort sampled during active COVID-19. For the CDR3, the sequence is CAIRGGAGVSYEQYF. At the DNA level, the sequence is TGTGCCATCAGGGGCGGGGCGGGAGTATCCTACGAGCAGTACTTC.